This TCR beta chain was documented in a study of regulatory T cells in long-lasting Graves disease. Study in general: A definition of persistent Graves' disease required over 5 years of antithyroid drugs plus positive TSH receptor antibodies.

Stated time point: persistent/refractory GD, antithyroid drugs over 5 years with positive TRAb. Generation of the TCR library employed RNA extracted from PBMCs. American Thyroid Association guidelines served as the basis for diagnosing Graves' disease. The sample holds a few counts of this clonotype. Antigen unknown. CDR3-region Arm-PCR and iRepertoire HTBI primers produced the TCR beta libraries. A single record per CDR3 protein comes from TCRdb applying MiXCR to the multiplex PCR reads. The sample shows 450,000 or so distinct CDR3 sequences, around 21% of them seen only once. Notes on the study in general: Relative to newly diagnosed Graves' patients, persistent ones had lower TCR diversity.

The sequence was obtained from a female donor with Graves disease. Sequences were derived from peripheral blood mononuclear cells (PBMCs), sampled when the disease was refractory, from a patient treated with antithyroid drugs.

Here the CDR3 DNA reads TGTGCCAGCAGCTCGCGGGGGGTGGGGCCGACCCTGGCTTTCTTT. Translating gives CASSSRGVGPTLAFF. The V call is TRBV5-6, the J call TRBJ1-1; D may be TRBD1 (5 bases). The CDR3 covers 15 residues. The V and J ends lost 3 bases and 11 bases respectively, with 23 bases between them. Looked up from germline, CDR1 is SGHDT and CDR2 is YYEEEE.